Detailed here is one T cell receptor (beta chain). The data were obtained in a study of T cell changes during pregnancy in multiple sclerosis. The assay was immunoSEQ multiplex PCR, and TCRdb's table has in-frame clones only and misses some. Here the sample spans about 68,000 clones, roughly nine tenths being singletons. The origin of this receptor is a female donor with multiple sclerosis, enrolled in a pregnancy study. The specimen was peripheral blood, collected in the second trimester of pregnancy.

The CDR3 nucleotides read TGTGCCAGCAGCCGGGGACAGGGGAATCAGCCCCAGCATTTT. Translated, it gives CASSRGQGNQPQHF. This chain uses TRBV7-9 with TRBJ1-5; 10 nucleotides line up with TRBD1. The germline CDR1 and CDR2 sequences are SEHNR and FQNEAQ (reference sequence). V trimming: 5 bases; J trimming: 4 bases; junction bases outside the gene matches: 2. CDR3 length: 14 residues.